The 29 T cell receptor beta chains reported below all come from one sample, sequenced in a study of Ad26.COV2.S vaccination and SARS-CoV-2 variants. Clones were sequenced by immunoSEQ multiplex PCR, and TCRdb holds only the in-frame ones, with some missing. The table shows about half a million clones, with 80% to 90% occurring only once. Treatment: approximately 18 received Ad26.COV2.S at low or high dose, single or two shots; roughly 5 received placebo; per-sample allocation not given. Samples analyzed were those drawn on day 63 after the first vaccine or placebo injection. The sequencing here drew on peripheral blood, taken in a trial of Ad26.COV2.S vaccine versus placebo. These receptors came from a person between 18 and 65 years old who received the Ad26.COV2.S COVID-19 vaccine or a placebo.

The chain is built from TRBV18 and TRBJ2-3, with 13 bases identical to TRBD2. This CDR3 region has 18 residues. The germline V gene has CDR1 KGHSH and CDR2 LQKENI. Trimming took 4 bases from V and 4 from J; bases not matched to a gene: 11. CDR3: CASSRDDPGLAGADTQYF. CDR3 DNA sequence: TGTGCCAGCTCACGGGACGATCCTGGACTAGCGGGAGCAGATACGCAGTATTTT.

The rearrangement joins TRBV4-1 to TRBJ1-4, with TRBD1 matching 7 bases. The CDR3 is 13 amino acids. CDR1 MGHRA and CDR2 YSYEKL come from the germline V gene. The trim removed 0 bases at V and 9 bases at J, leaving 1 base unmatched. CDR3 sequence (DNA): TGCGCCAGCAGCCAAGAGACAGGGAAAAAACTGTTTTTT. The encoded protein is CASSQETGKKLFF.

The J gene is TRBJ1-2, the V gene TRBV28, with 7 positions matching TRBD1. The CDR3 contains 13 residues. V lost 2 bases and J lost 4; bases outside the gene matches: 1. Germline V gene lookup returns CDR1 MDHEN and CDR2 SYDVKM. Written as DNA, the CDR3 is TGTGCCAGCAGTTTACGGACAGGCTATGGCTACACCTTC. This sequence encodes CASSLRTGYGYTF.

CDR3 in amino acids: CASSPGVSTDTQYF. The CDR3 DNA follows: TGTGCCAGCTCACCGGGGGTAAGCACAGATACGCAGTATTTT. V usage is TRBV18 and J usage is TRBJ2-3; D is perhaps TRBD1 or TRBD2 (5 bases each). The CDR3 spans 14 residues. Germline CDR1 and CDR2: KGHSH and LQKENI. Trimming removed 3 bases from V and 0 bases from J, with 7 bases in between.

This clone was counted a single time. The rearrangement links TRBV5-1 to TRBJ2-7, with 8 nucleotides matching TRBD1. This CDR3 comprises 15 residues. The V segment lost 5 bases and the J segment 5 bases; nucleotides outside the gene matches: 12. Germline CDR1 is SGHRS and CDR2 is YFSETQ. The CDR3 protein is CASSYYQGALNEQYF. CDR3 sequence (DNA): TGCGCCAGCAGTTACTACCAGGGGGCATTGAACGAGCAGTACTTC.

The chain couples TRBV7-2 to TRBJ2-1; a weak D match, TRBD1 (5 bases). The CDR3 spans 14 residues. Trimming shortened V by 1 base and J by 7 bases, and 11 bases separated the two germline ends. Germline values: CDR1 SGHTA, CDR2 FQGNSA. CDR3: CASSLEPGSNEQFF. The CDR3, as DNA: TGTGCCAGCAGCTTAGAGCCAGGGTCAAATGAGCAGTTCTTC.

The rearrangement links TRBV28 to TRBJ1-4; 10 nucleotides align to TRBD1. With 2 bases clipped from V and 7 bases from J, the junction kept 13 bases outside the gene matches. The CDR3 is 18 residues long. Germline V gene sequence: CDR1 MDHEN, CDR2 SYDVKM. CDR3 sequence (DNA): TGTGCCAGCAGTTTAAACTATGTGGGGACAGGGGCAGCTGAAAAACTGTTTTTT. Translated: CASSLNYVGTGAAEKLFF.

This chain uses TRBV24-1 with TRBJ2-1; D call uncertain. This CDR3 has 13 amino acids. Germline V gene sequence: CDR1 KGHDR, CDR2 SFDVKD. V was pared by 5 bases and J by 5 bases, with 9 bases between. In DNA form, the CDR3 reads TGTGCCACCAGTGTCACCCGGCACAATGAGCAGTTCTTC. Translation gives CATSVTRHNEQFF.

The chain uses TRBV6-5 and TRBJ1-2; D not resolved. Germline V gene data show CDR1 as MNHEY and CDR2 as SVGAGI. The CDR3 is 13 amino acids. V shed 5 bases and J shed 4 bases, with 11 bases lying between them. The CDR3, as DNA: TGTGCCAGCAGTAAAACGGATCTCTATGGCTACACCTTC. Translating it yields CASSKTDLYGYTF.

This clone was detected a few times. The chain combines TRBV6-2 or TRBV6-3 with TRBJ2-7, with 7 bases that match TRBD2. Per the germline V gene, CDR1 is MNHEY and CDR2 is SVGEGT. The CDR3 sequence is 15 residues long. V shed 5 bases, J shed 5 bases, and the junction held 12 bases outside the gene matches. CDR3 sequence (DNA): TGTGCCAGCAGTGTAACTAGCGCCTTTTTCCACGAGCAGTACTTC. This encodes CASSVTSAFFHEQYF.

CDR3 bases: TGTGCCAGCAGCCCTTACCCCCTCGGGACAGGGCCTACTAATGAAAAACTGTTTTTT. Its protein is CASSPYPLGTGPTNEKLFF. This chain connects TRBV7-9 to TRBJ1-4, with 9 bases fitting TRBD1. Unmatched junction bases numbered 15, after V lost 5 bases and J lost 2 bases. The CDR3 is made up of 19 amino acids. Germline V gene data show CDR1 as SEHNR and CDR2 as FQNEAQ (reference sequence).

The chain has TRBV27 and TRBJ1-6; D might be TRBD1 (5 bases). CDR3 length: 13 residues. V lost 3 bases to trimming and J lost 8 bases, with 8 bases between them. Germline V gene data show CDR1 as MNHEY and CDR2 as SMNVEV (reference sequence). CDR3 in amino acids: CASSLAGYSPLHF. The CDR3 DNA follows: TGTGCCAGCAGTTTGGCAGGGTATTCACCCCTCCACTTT.

This chain uses TRBV11-2 with TRBJ1-2, with 8 bases fitting TRBD1. CDR3 length: 16 residues. CDR1 and CDR2 from the germline V gene are SGHAT and FQNNGV. V trimming: 5 bases; J trimming: 3 bases; junction bases outside the gene matches: 11. CDR3 residues: CASSLIRGTGDYGYTF. The CDR3 bases are TGTGCCAGCAGCCTTATCAGGGGGACAGGTGACTATGGCTACACCTTC.

The rearrangement uses TRBV7-9 and TRBJ1-4, with D maybe TRBD1 (6 bases). Germline assignment: CDR1 SEHNR and CDR2 FQNEAQ (reference sequence). V lost 4 bases and J 3 bases, leaving 15 bases between the germline ends. This CDR3 has 16 residues. In nucleotides, the CDR3 is TGTGCCAGCAGCTCTAACAGGGTTTCAGCTAATGAAAAACTGTTTTTT. Translation: CASSSNRVSANEKLFF. The whole variable domain, remainder taken from reference TRBV7-9 and TRBJ1-4, is DTGVSQNPRHKITKRGQNVTFRCDPISEHNRLYWYRQTLGQGPEFLTYFQNEAQLEKSRLLSDRFSAERPKGSFSTLEIQRTEQGDSAMYLCASSSNRVSANEKLFFGSGTQLSVL.

V is TRBV12-3 or TRBV12-4 and J is TRBJ2-1, with D tentatively TRBD2 (5 bases). This CDR3 region has 13 residues. V was cut by 4 bases and J by 9 bases, with 13 bases left in between. Here the CDR3 DNA reads TGTGCCAGCAGTTCAAATACTAGGACTGAGCAGTTCTTC. Its translation: CASSSNTRTEQFF.

The rearrangement joins TRBV7-3 to TRBJ2-1; 11 positions match TRBD2. Germline V CDR1 and CDR2: SGHTA, FQGTGA. The CDR3 spans 15 residues. V lost 5 bases to trimming and J lost 5 bases; unmatched junction nucleotides: 5. For the CDR3, the DNA is TGTGCCAGCAGCAAGGGACTAGCGGTTGACAATGAGCAGTTCTTC. Its protein is CASSKGLAVDNEQFF.

In its sample, this clone was seen a few times. The chain's CDR3 is CASTSRAAGGQGEQYF. CDR3 DNA sequence: TGTGCCAGCACCTCCCGAGCAGCGGGAGGGCAGGGCGAGCAGTACTTC. This rearrangement joins TRBV11-2 to TRBJ2-7; 10 bases line up with TRBD2. The V gene end was trimmed by 7 bases and the J gene end by 6 bases; junction bases not matched to a gene: 15. Germline CDR1 SGHAT, CDR2 FQNNGV. The CDR3 loop spans 16 amino acids.

CDR3 sequence reads: CASSQVINQPQHF. The CDR3 DNA sequence: TGCGCCAGCAGCCAAGTCATAAATCAGCCCCAGCATTTT. This sequence joins TRBV4-1 and TRBJ1-5; D gene uncertain. Trimming stripped 1 base from V and 4 bases from J, with 5 bases between. CDR3 length: 13 residues. CDR1 is MGHRA and CDR2 is YSYEKL in the germline V gene.

The rearrangement joins TRBV25-1 to TRBJ2-4; D unclear. The germline V gene encodes CDR1 MGHDK and CDR2 SYGVNS. Trimming took 8 bases from V and 9 from J, leaving 14 bases between them. CDR3 length: 12 residues. Here the CDR3 DNA reads TGTGCCAGCGGAACAGTCCCAGGCATTCAGTACTTC. Its protein is CASGTVPGIQYF.

The genes are TRBV6-1 and TRBJ1-2, with D tentatively TRBD1 (6 bases). CDR3 size: 15 residues. Germline CDR1 and CDR2: MNHNS and SASEGT. V was cut by 2 bases and J by 4 bases, with 14 bases left in between. The chain's CDR3 is CASSERGAIGYGYTF. The CDR3 DNA follows: TGTGCCAGCAGTGAACGGGGGGCGATCGGCTATGGCTACACCTTC.

The CDR3 loop reads CASSLDRVFSTEAFF. CDR3 nucleotides: TGTGCCAGCAGCCTCGACAGGGTCTTCAGCACTGAAGCTTTCTTT. This sequence joins TRBV7-6 and TRBJ1-1; 7 nucleotides align to TRBD1. V gave up 5 bases and J gave up 4 bases; unmatched junction bases: 10. The CDR3 is made up of 15 amino acids. CDR1 is SGHVS and CDR2 is FNYEAQ in the germline V gene.

The chain carries TRBV6-5 and TRBJ1-1; D is possibly TRBD1 (6 bases). Germline V gene sequence: CDR1 MNHEY, CDR2 SVGAGI. V dropped 6 bases and J dropped 1 base, with 12 bases sitting between them. There are 14 residues in the CDR3. The CDR3, as DNA: TGTGCCAGCAGCTACAGGGACCAGAACACTGAAGCTTTCTTT. It yields the protein CASSYRDQNTEAFF.

This clone was seen repeatedly, ten times or more. This sequence joins TRBV25-1 and TRBJ2-7, with 9 bases aligning to TRBD2. CDR3 length: 16 amino acids. Germline CDR1 is MGHDK and CDR2 is SYGVNS. V dropped 6 bases and J dropped 2; count of bases not matched to a gene: 11. The CDR3 nucleotides read TGTGCCAGCAGCTCTCCCGAAGCGGGGGGTACCTACGAGCAGTACTTC. This codes for CASSSPEAGGTYEQYF.

The chain has TRBV7-3 and TRBJ2-1, with TRBD2 as a possible D gene (5 bases). V shed 5 bases and J shed 4 bases, with 18 bases lying between them. Germline V lookup: CDR1 SGHTA, CDR2 FQGTGA. This CDR3 is built from 16 residues. The CDR3: CASSLITGLPYNEQFF. CDR3 sequence (DNA): TGTGCCAGCAGCCTGATAACCGGACTCCCTTACAATGAGCAGTTCTTC.

The chain recombines TRBV14 with TRBJ1-6; tentatively, D is TRBD1 (6 bases). The CDR3 runs 16 residues. Germline CDR1 is SGHDN and CDR2 is FVKESK. Trimming took 1 base from V and 5 from J, leaving 12 bases between them. The CDR3 nucleotides read TGTGCCAGCAGCCAAGTCGGGGGGACAAATAATTCACCCCTCCACTTT. It is translated as CASSQVGGTNNSPLHF. Using reference TRBV14 and TRBJ1-6 for the parts outside the CDR3, the full variable domain is EAGVTQFPSHSVIEKGQTVTLRCDPISGHDNLYWYRRVMGKEIKFLLHFVKESKQDESGMPNNRFLAERTGGTYSTLKVQPAELEDSGVYFCASSQVGGTNNSPLHFGNGTRLTVT.

This clone occurred once. V and J are TRBV7-3 and TRBJ2-1, with D tentatively TRBD2 (6 bases). V was clipped by 2 bases and J by 5 bases, with 7 bases between them. The CDR3 is 13 amino acids. Germline CDR1 SGHTA, CDR2 FQGTGA. The CDR3 bases are TGTGCCAGCAGCTTATCGGGGGACAATGAGCAGTTCTTC. It translates to CASSLSGDNEQFF.

This chain uses TRBV7-9 with TRBJ1-5, with 8 bases lining up with TRBD1. J was trimmed by 2 bases and V by 5 bases; bases with no gene match: 8. CDR1 SEHNR and CDR2 FQNEAQ come from the germline V gene (reference sequence). This CDR3 spans 16 amino acids. The CDR3 nucleotides read TGTGCCAGCAGCCTATGGACAGGGCGACGCAATCAGCCCCAGCATTTT. It is translated as CASSLWTGRRNQPQHF.

This chain joins TRBV19 and TRBJ1-6; D is ambiguous. Trimming cost V 6 bases and J 9 bases, with 18 bases left between them. The CDR3 runs 15 residues. CDR1 and CDR2 from the germline V gene are LNHDA and SQIVND (reference sequence). CDR3 sequence: CASSLRASTGSPLHF. The CDR3 nucleotides read TGTGCCAGTAGCTTAAGGGCCAGCACCGGTTCACCCCTCCACTTT.

Concerning this clone: The same CDR3 also results from other DNA sequences found in this sample. The chain has TRBV6-5 and TRBJ2-3; possible D gene TRBD1, 8 bases. V dropped 5 bases and J dropped 3 bases, with 15 bases sitting between them. Looked up from germline, CDR1 is MNHEY and CDR2 is SVGAGI. The length of the CDR3 is 15 residues. CDR3 coding DNA: TGTGCCAGCAGTCGCGACAGGGGAGGGACAGATACGCAGTATTTT. Protein product: CASSRDRGGTDTQYF.